Listed below are T cell receptor beta chains from one sample, sequenced in a study of T-cell memory formation after mild COVID-19. In TCRdb, the 5' RACE reads were re-called with MiXCR into one record per CDR3 protein. The table records tens of thousands of distinct CDR3 sequences, 16% of them present only once. Sequencing input: PBMCs or a T cell subset sorted from them (not recorded which). The source of these receptors is an adult woman who had mild COVID-19 (a few samples of this study predate the infection). Cell type and time point are not known. Each CDR3 is given with its conserved first and last residue. Each record gives: V gene, CDR3 protein.

TRBV15	CATSRPGGGPYNEQFF
TRBV27	CASSLGQNIRETQYF
TRBV4-1	CASSLEPLAAGGFTSYNEQFF
TRBV7-3	CASSPAGGRNEQFF
TRBV30	CAWSVTAGGYEQYF
TRBV11-2	CASGRLAVTDTQYF
TRBV6-5	CASRSPLRGMDYGYTF
TRBV20-1	CSARDEGLAVYEQYF
TRBV2	CASSEGQRPYTDTQYF
TRBV20-1	CSARWGNEQFF
TRBV5-1	CASSASGGAYEQYF
TRBV5-6	CASSFPAGAHTQYF
TRBV20-1	CSAPRVVNTEAFF
TRBV20-1	CSASEDGSQITQYF
TRBV14	CASSQVAAELFF
TRBV5-1	CASSPGLQETQYF
TRBV11-1	CASSHSGSRETQYF
TRBV5-1	CASSPDGDEQFF
TRBV20-1	CSASTGGEGGYTF
TRBV7-2	CASSLALGQGASDTQYF
TRBV7-6	CASSLSYGQGNRGNQPQHF
TRBV7-9	CASSLAEGTFYEQYF
TRBV19	CASSIGGPNTEAFF
TRBV10-3	CAISEPDRGGGDEQFF
TRBV4-1	CASSQDSGPFSYEQYF
TRBV6-6	CASSYGVDTQYF
TRBV10-3	CAISESALAGWPDTQYF
TRBV7-6	CASSLAGLAGVRENTGELFF
TRBV7-9	CASSLRGEGAETQYF
TRBV4-1	CASSQDFVAGGHMGYNEQFF
TRBV29-1	CSVAAGGLYYEQYF
TRBV6-5	CASSWGLAGSYNEQFF
TRBV5-5	CASSAHREQYF
TRBV27	CASSFLPLLANEQFF
TRBV5-1	CASSLFGDTQYF
TRBV7-2	CASSWPGQVNEKLFF
TRBV5-1	CASSLSWTYNEQFF
TRBV15	CATSGYRDFEETQYF
TRBV19	CASIERTGNTEAFF
TRBV27	CASSLLGGSNTEAFF
TRBV6-5	CASSDPDTQYF
TRBV5-1	CASSPGQGDEQYF
TRBV11-2	CASSKLAVGTDTQYF
TRBV30	CAWSVRLGDYNEQFF
TRBV12-3/TRBV12-4	CASSLNHRGYEQYF
TRBV6-1	CASSEVVEFNEKLFF
TRBV12-3/TRBV12-4	CASSLVWTQYNEQFF
TRBV6-5	CASSPGTGGGGEQFF
TRBV5-5	CASSSDPYYEQYF
TRBV30	CAWSVGAGNDEQYF
TRBV12-3/TRBV12-4	CASSPLPSNTGELFF
TRBV2	CASMKVSDNQPQHF